The text below deals with one T cell receptor (beta chain). V was shortened by 1 base and J by 6 bases, with 13 bases between the two germline ends. This CDR3 has 15 residues. Germline V gene data show CDR1 as SGHVS and CDR2 as FNYEAQ. This specimen comes from a study of blood T cell repertoires in COVID-19. Study as a whole: The samples span acute and convalescent COVID-19 from the United States, Italy and Spain. PBMCs, B-cell-depleted T cells, or T cells provided the cDNA or gDNA that made up the material.

Authors' analysis steps: Amplification from reference gene primers served as the basis for estimated nucleated cell counts. Clones were sequenced by immunoSEQ multiplex PCR, and TCRdb holds only the in-frame ones, with some missing. V and J calls and clone size follow that table, whereas D and trimming were derived from the DNA. The table includes a few hundred thousand clones, 82% detected once. The J gene is TRBJ1-5, the V gene TRBV7-6, with a weak D call TRBD1 (6 bases). This TCR was recovered from a woman aged 18-30 years with acute or convalescent COVID-19. Sequenced input: peripheral blood. The CDR3 coding sequence is TGTGCCAGCAGCTTAGACGGGGGGCAGGGTCAGCCCCAGCATTTT. Protein product: CASSLDGGQGQPQHF. Looking up the rest from reference TRBV7-6 and TRBJ1-5 gives the full variable domain: GAGVSQSPRYKVTKRGQDVALRCDPISGHVSLYWYRQALGQGPEFLTYFNYEAQQDKSGLPNDRFSAERPEGSISTLTIQRTEQRDSAMYRCASSLDGGQGQPQHFGDGTRLSIL.